This TCR beta chain was documented in a study of blood T cell repertoires in COVID-19. Background on the study: Some COVID-19 samples were acute and others convalescent; all came from the United States, Italy and Spain. Sources were T cells, B-cell-depleted T cells, or PBMCs; the material itself was cDNA or gDNA.

The V gene lost 1 base and the J gene lost 4 bases, with 11 bases spanning the gap. This CDR3 is 15 amino acids long. The germline CDR1 and CDR2 sequences are LNHDA and SQIVND (reference sequence). Profiling relied on immunoSEQ multiplex PCR, and the TCRdb table lists in-frame clones only, not all of them. The sample has hundreds of thousands of clones; approximately 90% are singletons. The receptor's source is a woman aged 25-40 years with active or convalescent COVID-19. J is TRBJ1-3 and V is TRBV19, with D possibly being TRBD1 (6 bases). Sequenced input: peripheral blood. For the CDR3, the DNA is TGTGCCAGTAGTATAGGGTACAGGGCCGGAAACACCATATATTTT. Translated: CASSIGYRAGNTIYF.